The clone carrying this TCR beta chain occurred many times. This sample is part of a study of low-dose radiotherapy and immunotherapy resistance in tumors. Study background: The patients were given nivolumab 240 mg every two weeks and ipilimumab 1 mg/kg every six weeks, through an intravenous route. Cyclophosphamide infusions of 200 mg/m2 came every two weeks, one day before radiation-immunotherapy.

With TRAV- and TRBV-specific primers, first-strand cDNA was made, covering the alpha and beta chains. Over roughly 18 PCR cycles, TCRs were amplified from a constant-region primer and V-primer adapter. TCRdb reprocessed the reads with MiXCR, giving one entry per CDR3 protein. The sample shows approximately 84,000 distinct CDR3 sequences, 18% of them seen only once. Described time point: before trial treatment. The CDR3 contains 10 residues. Germline V gene sequence: CDR1 MNHEY, CDR2 SVGEGT. The V end lost 10 bases, the J end lost 6 bases, and 10 bases lay between the germline ends. The sequence derives from a male donor with prostate cancer. Sequenced here: PBMCs, sampled before treatment. V gene TRBV6-2 or TRBV6-3 combines with J gene TRBJ2-7, with unresolved D. In DNA form, the CDR3 reads TGTGCCATTAGAGATTTCGAGCAGTACTTC. It specifies CAIRDFEQYF.